This T cell receptor (delta chain) appears in the sequencing data of a study of γδ T cells in repeated Plasmodium falciparum infection. The table lists this clone with a few counts. The protein in TCRdb stems from a much larger clone and differs at residue 9 from this DNA's translation, likely a read error; here the protein is translated from the DNA. Vgamma9/Vdelta2+ and Vdelta2-negative gammadelta T cells were flow-sorted from PBMC for bulk sequencing. Sequencing covered both gamma and delta TCR chains per sample. TCRdb applied CATT to the multiplex PCR reads for clone calling. The sample contains about 48,000 delta-chain clones, roughly 1.5% of which appear only once. The CDR3 is 25 amino acids. Germline lookup yields CDR1 TSWWSYY and CDR2 QGS. V lost 0 bases, J lost 2 bases, and 31 bases stayed unmatched.

This receptor was identified in a pool of human donors (malaria-infected and uninfected, not separated). Specimen: gamma-delta T cells from blood. The chain employs TRDV1 and TRDJ1; 9 positions agree with TRDD3. The J gene, left out of TCRdb, was set here by checking the DNA against germline. The CDR3 loop is CALGELWASLRSTGGKQGETDKLIF. The CDR3 DNA sequence: TGTGCTCTTGGGGAACTATGGGCGTCCCTACGTTCCACTGGGGGAAAACAGGGGGAGACCGATAAACTCATCTTT.